The source of this T cell receptor beta chain is a study of blood T cell repertoires in COVID-19. About the research overall: Samples representing acute and convalescent COVID-19 were sourced from the United States, Italy and Spain. PBMCs, B-cell-depleted T cells, or T cells were the source of the cDNA or gDNA that made up the material.

This clone was recorded once. Original data processing: From reference gene primer amplification, estimates of nucleated cell counts were derived. Method: immunoSEQ multiplex PCR; TCRdb's copy keeps in-frame clones and lacks some. V and J calls and clone size are as listed in that table; D and trimming were resolved from the DNA. The table has over 150,000 clones, approximately 84% seen once; the top ten hold under 8.5%. Germline lookup yields CDR1 SGHTS and CDR2 YDEGEE. J was trimmed by 3 bases and V by 9 bases; bases with no gene match: 9. The CDR3 contains 14 residues. The rearrangement joins TRBV5-8 to TRBJ1-1, with 9 nucleotides matching TRBD1. Sequencing used peripheral blood. This TCR derives from a human donor in a cohort sampled during active COVID-19. CDR3 in DNA: TGTGCCATCGGACAGGGGCTCGTTTACACTGAAGCTTTCTTT. The encoded protein is CAIGQGLVYTEAFF.